The entry that follows covers one T cell receptor beta chain sequence. This sample is part of a study of cytomegalovirus exposure and HLA in healthy donors. The PCR ran on 60 Vbeta and 13 Jbeta primers. Assay used: immunoSEQ multiplex PCR; TCRdb lists only in-frame clones, some missing. Counted here are about 200,000 clones, about four fifths occurring once; the ten biggest clones make up 1.7%. The V and J ends lost 0 bases and 3 bases, in that order; junction bases with no gene match: 8. This CDR3 has 17 amino acids. Germline V gene lookup returns CDR1 SEHNR and CDR2 FQNEAQ (reference sequence). The chain links TRBV7-9 to TRBJ1-2, with 9 bases fitting TRBD1. The specimen was PBMCs. The sequence came from a woman aged 18-29 years in good health and CMV-seronegative. Written as DNA, the CDR3 is TGTGCCAGCAGCTTAGCGGGACAGGGTCTGGGATACTATGGCTACACCTTC. Amino acid sequence: CASSLAGQGLGYYGYTF.